The 11 T cell receptor beta chains below were found in one sample sequenced in a study of identical twins. TCRdb re-called the 5' RACE reads with MiXCR, one entry per CDR3 protein. The data show 540,000 or so distinct CDR3 sequences, around 20% seen once. The sample was also reused in another study, on yellow fever vaccine responses in identical twins.

The sequenced sample consisted of CD4+ T cells sorted from blood. These receptors were taken from a woman aged 18-29 years in good health.

The gene calls are TRBV7-9 and TRBJ1-2; D remains unclear. Trimming took 0 bases from V and 4 from J, leaving 9 bases between them. Germline loops: CDR1 SEHNR, CDR2 FQNEAQ (reference sequence). This CDR3 has 14 residues. The CDR3 protein is CASSLAEGIYGYTF. The CDR3 region has the DNA TGTGCCAGCAGCTTAGCGGAGGGTATCTATGGCTACACCTTC.

This rearrangement joins TRBV11-2 to TRBJ2-1; a possible D gene is TRBD2 (5 bases). V gave up 5 bases and J gave up 10 bases, with 12 bases separating them. The CDR3 contains 12 residues. CDR1 and CDR2 from the germline V gene are SGHAT and FQNNGV. The CDR3 loop is CASSRLSGEQFF. In DNA, the CDR3 is TGTGCCAGCAGCCGTTTATCGGGGGAGCAGTTCTTC.

This chain uses TRBV5-1 with TRBJ2-1; TRBD1 matches at 11 bases. The CDR3 length is 16 residues. In germline, CDR1 is SGHRS, CDR2 YFSETQ. V trimming: 4 bases; J trimming: 3 bases; junction bases outside the gene matches: 6. DNA of the CDR3: TGCGCCAGCAGCCTCACCGGGACAGGGGGCTACAATGAGCAGTTCTTC. The encoded protein is CASSLTGTGGYNEQFF.

This clonotype was counted at least ten times. The V gene is TRBV12-3 or TRBV12-4, the J gene TRBJ2-2; D unclear. Between the trimmed V and J ends, which lost 7 bases and 3 bases, there was a span of 6 bases. The CDR3 is 12 amino acids. This CDR3 is CASTSYTGELFF. DNA of the CDR3: TGTGCCAGCACCTCTTACACCGGGGAGCTGTTTTTT.

Only a few counts were recorded for this clonotype. The chain has TRBV12-5 and TRBJ1-5; D is uncertain. The V gene lost 5 bases and the J gene lost 7 bases, with 6 bases spanning the gap. Germline values: CDR1 LGHNT, CDR2 FRNRAP. CDR3 size: 11 residues. The CDR3: CASGTIQPQHF. The CDR3 DNA sequence: TGTGCTAGTGGTACTATACAGCCCCAGCATTTT.

The gene calls are TRBV4-1 and TRBJ2-1, with a weak D call TRBD1 (5 bases). The germline V gene encodes CDR1 MGHRA and CDR2 YSYEKL. The CDR3 covers 17 residues. V was clipped by 0 bases and J by 7 bases, with 19 bases between them. The CDR3 loop reads CASSQDSMGRAWNEQFF. As DNA, the CDR3 is TGCGCCAGCAGCCAAGACTCGATGGGGCGCGCATGGAATGAGCAGTTCTTC.

The sample holds a few counts of this clonotype. J is TRBJ2-2 and V is TRBV10-3; TRBD1 matches at 7 bases. The CDR3 has 16 residues. Germline V gene data show CDR1 as ENHRY and CDR2 as SYGVKD. J gave up 0 bases and V 5 bases, and 6 bases lay outside the gene matches. The CDR3 is CAISTSGTANTGELFF. In nucleotides, the CDR3 is TGTGCCATCAGTACTTCCGGGACAGCGAACACCGGGGAGCTGTTTTTT.

This clonotype was detected only a few times. J is TRBJ2-7 and V is TRBV9; D ambiguous. The V end lost 0 bases, the J end lost 0 bases, and 10 bases lay between the germline ends. The CDR3 loop spans 15 amino acids. CDR1 SGDLS and CDR2 YYNGEE come from the germline V gene. The CDR3 is CASSVGPGDSYEQYF. DNA of the CDR3: TGTGCCAGCAGCGTAGGGCCTGGCGACTCCTACGAGCAGTACTTC.

The chain joins TRBV20-1 to TRBJ1-1, with 7 positions matching TRBD1. The V gene end was trimmed by 5 bases and the J gene end by 1 base; junction bases not matched to a gene: 4. The CDR3 consists of 13 residues. Germline V lookup: CDR1 DFQATT, CDR2 SNEGSKA (reference sequence). CDR3 coding DNA: TGCAGTGCTTTGGGACAGACGAACACTGAAGCTTTCTTT. This encodes CSALGQTNTEAFF.

The rearrangement joins TRBV24-1 to TRBJ2-1; tentatively, D is TRBD2 (6 bases). The CDR3 covers 14 residues. V was clipped by 3 bases and J by 6 bases, with 11 bases between them. Germline V CDR1 and CDR2: KGHDR, SFDVKD. For the CDR3, the DNA is TGTGCCACCAGTGATAGCCGGGACTCCAATGAGCAGTTCTTC. Its protein is CATSDSRDSNEQFF.

The V call is TRBV12-3 or TRBV12-4, the J call TRBJ2-3, with D perhaps TRBD2 (5 bases). V was trimmed by 5 bases and J by 4 bases, leaving 19 bases between them. This CDR3 spans 16 amino acids. The CDR3 DNA sequence: TGTGCCAGCAGTAGCCCCCTCCCCGGGAAGGCAGATACGCAGTATTTT. Amino acid sequence: CASSSPLPGKADTQYF.